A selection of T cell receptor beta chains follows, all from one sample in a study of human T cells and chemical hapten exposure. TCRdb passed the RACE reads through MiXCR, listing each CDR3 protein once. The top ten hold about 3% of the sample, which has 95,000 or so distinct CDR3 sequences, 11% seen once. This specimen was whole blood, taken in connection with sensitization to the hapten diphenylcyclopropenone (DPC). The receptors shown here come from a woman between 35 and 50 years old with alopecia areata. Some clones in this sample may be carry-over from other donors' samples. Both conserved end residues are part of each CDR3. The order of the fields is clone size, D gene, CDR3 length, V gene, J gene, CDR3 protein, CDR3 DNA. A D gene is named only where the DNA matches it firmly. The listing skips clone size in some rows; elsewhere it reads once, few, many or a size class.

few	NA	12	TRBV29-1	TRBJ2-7	CSAPGAPGEQYF	TGCAGCGCCCCGGGGGCCCCCGGAGAGCAGTACTTC
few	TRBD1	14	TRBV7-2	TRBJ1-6	CASSWTGGNSPLHF	TGTGCCAGCAGCTGGACAGGGGGCAATTCACCCCTCCACTTT
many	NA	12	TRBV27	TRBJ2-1	CASSLNLNEQFF	TGTGCCAGCAGTTTGAATCTCAATGAGCAGTTCTTC
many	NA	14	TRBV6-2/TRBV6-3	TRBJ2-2	CASSRSGGTGELFF	TGTGCCAGCTCGAGGTCCGGCGGCACCGGGGAGCTGTTTTTT
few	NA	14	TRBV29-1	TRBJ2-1	CSSWGLGRGNEQFF	TGCAGCTCCTGGGGTCTCGGAAGGGGCAATGAGCAGTTCTTC
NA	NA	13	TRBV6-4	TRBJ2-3	CASSPGETDTQYF	TGTGCCAGCAGTCCAGGGGAAACAGATACGCAGTATTTT
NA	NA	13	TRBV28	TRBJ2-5	CASRTTGPETQYF	TGTGCCAGCAGAACTACAGGGCCGGAGACCCAGTACTTC
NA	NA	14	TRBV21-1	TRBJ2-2	CASSKLNYTGELFF	TGTGCCAGCAGCAAATTGAACTACACCGGGGAGCTGTTTTTT
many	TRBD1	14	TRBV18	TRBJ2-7	CASSPGTGAYEQYF	TGTGCCAGCTCACCAGGGACAGGGGCCTACGAGCAGTACTTC
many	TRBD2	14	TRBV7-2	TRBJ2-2	CASFQPGGTGELFF	TGTGCCAGCTTCCAACCGGGGGGCACCGGGGAGCTGTTTTTT
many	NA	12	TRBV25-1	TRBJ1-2	CASMQGPGGYTF	TGTGCCAGCATGCAAGGCCCTGGCGGCTACACCTTC
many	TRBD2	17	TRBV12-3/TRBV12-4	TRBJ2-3	CASSAGTSGRRTDTQYF	TGTGCCAGCAGCGCCGGGACTAGCGGGAGGAGGACAGATACGCAGTATTTT
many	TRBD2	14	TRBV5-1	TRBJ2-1	CASAPILAGDEQFF	TGCGCCAGCGCCCCAATACTAGCGGGAGATGAGCAGTTCTTC
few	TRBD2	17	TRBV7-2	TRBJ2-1	CASSSSSGSGGDNEQFF	TGTGCCAGCAGCTCCTCTTCGGGTAGCGGGGGGGACAATGAGCAGTTCTTC
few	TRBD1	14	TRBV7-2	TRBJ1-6	CASSLGQGVSPLHF	TGTGCCAGCAGCTTAGGGCAGGGGGTTTCACCCCTCCACTTT
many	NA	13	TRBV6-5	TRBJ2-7	CASRLSTVYEQYF	TGTGCCAGCAGGCTCTCGACAGTCTACGAGCAGTACTTC
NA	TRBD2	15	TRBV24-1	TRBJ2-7	CATSDFFGTSREQYF	TGTGCCACCAGTGATTTTTTTGGGACTAGTAGGGAGCAGTACTTC
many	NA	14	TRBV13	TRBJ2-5	CASSLEYRKETQYF	TGTGCCAGCAGCTTAGAGTACAGAAAAGAGACCCAGTACTTC
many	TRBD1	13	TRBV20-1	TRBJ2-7	CSALQGAQNEQYF	TGCAGTGCTTTACAGGGGGCGCAAAACGAGCAGTACTTC
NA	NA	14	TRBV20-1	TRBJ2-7	CSAKQYQGVYEQYF	TGCAGTGCGAAGCAGTACCAAGGGGTCTACGAGCAGTACTTC
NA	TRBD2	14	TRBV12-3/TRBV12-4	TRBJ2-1	CASRRPRGTNEQFF	TGTGCCAGCAGACGTCCGCGGGGGACCAATGAGCAGTTCTTC
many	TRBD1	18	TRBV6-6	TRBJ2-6	CASSYLGTESSGANVLTF	TGTGCCAGCAGTTACTTGGGGACAGAGAGCTCTGGGGCCAACGTCCTGACTTTC
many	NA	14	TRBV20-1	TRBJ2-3	CSAKQIAAADTQYF	TGCAGTGCTAAGCAAATAGCAGCAGCAGATACGCAGTATTTT
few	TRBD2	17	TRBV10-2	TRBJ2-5	CASSTPPSGRAGKTQYF	TGCGCCAGCAGCACCCCCCCTAGCGGGAGGGCCGGGAAGACCCAGTACTTC
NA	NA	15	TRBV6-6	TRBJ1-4	CASSYPERVGEKLFF	TGTGCCAGCAGTTACCCGGAAAGGGTGGGAGAAAAACTGTTTTTT
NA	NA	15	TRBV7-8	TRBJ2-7	CASSLVGGYSYEQYF	TGTGCCAGCAGCTTAGTTGGGGGTTACTCCTACGAGCAGTACTTC
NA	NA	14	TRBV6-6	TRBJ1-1	CASSYPYQATEAFF	TGTGCCAGCAGTTACCCGTATCAGGCCACTGAAGCTTTCTTT
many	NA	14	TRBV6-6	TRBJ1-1	CASSYGELNTEAFF	TGTGCCAGCAGTTACGGGGAACTGAACACTGAAGCTTTCTTT
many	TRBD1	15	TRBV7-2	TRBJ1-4	CASSPRGSRVEKLFF	TGTGCCAGCTCCCCCAGGGGGAGCCGTGTGGAAAAACTGTTTTTT
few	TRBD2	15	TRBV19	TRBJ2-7	CASSDTSGYSYEQYF	TGTGCCAGTAGTGATACTAGCGGGTACTCCTACGAGCAGTACTTC
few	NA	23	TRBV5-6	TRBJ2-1	CASSTIGGDRRMSGGSSYNEQFF	TGTGCCAGCAGCACAATCGGGGGCGACAGGAGGATGTCCGGCGGAAGCTCCTACAATGAGCAGTTCTTC
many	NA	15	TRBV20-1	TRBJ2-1	CSASRPRISNNEQFF	TGCAGTGCTAGCCGCCCCCGCATCAGCAACAATGAGCAGTTCTTC
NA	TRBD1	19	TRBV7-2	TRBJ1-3	CASSLVPGTGRKSGNTIYF	TGTGCCAGCAGCTTAGTTCCCGGGACAGGGAGGAAATCTGGAAACACCATATATTTT